The 8 T cell receptor beta chains given below trace back to one sample, sequenced in a study of early stage breast cancer tumors. Repertoires were generated with immunoSEQ multiplex PCR, while TCRdb's copy carries only in-frame clones and drops some. The sample comprises roughly 48,000 clones, approximately 80% of which are singletons, and under 1.5% rests with the top ten. The sequenced material came from blood. The source of these receptors is a person in their fifties or sixties with breast cancer.

The rearrangement uses TRBV19 and TRBJ1-1, with D perhaps matching TRBD1 (5 bases). Germline V gives CDR1 LNHDA, CDR2 SQIVND (reference sequence). The CDR3 is 16 amino acids. Trimming took off 3 bases at V and 0 bases at J, with 14 bases between the two ends. CDR3 sequence (DNA): TGTGCCAGTAGTATCCGGGCAGGGAGGATGAACACTGAAGCTTTCTTT. The encoded protein is CASSIRAGRMNTEAFF.

The gene calls are TRBV18 and TRBJ1-1; TRBD1 matches 9 bases. V trimming: 3 bases; J trimming: 8 bases; junction bases outside the gene matches: 13. Germline CDR1 is KGHSH and CDR2 is LQKENI. This CDR3 is built from 16 residues. CDR3 loop: CASSPSGDRDYREAFF. The CDR3, as DNA: TGTGCCAGCTCACCTTCGGGGGACAGGGACTATCGGGAAGCTTTCTTT.

A few counts support this clone. The rearrangement uses TRBV5-4 and TRBJ2-3; TRBD2 matches 10 bases. The CDR3 is 16 residues long. The V and J ends lost 1 base and 2 bases, in that order; junction bases with no gene match: 4. The germline V gene encodes CDR1 SGHNT and CDR2 YYREEE (reference sequence). The CDR3 DNA reads as TGTGCCAGCAGCTTGCGTAGCGGGGGGACCACAGATACGCAGTATTTT. Protein product: CASSLRSGGTTDTQYF. Together with reference TRBV5-4 and TRBJ2-3, the CDR3 gives the full variable domain: ETGVTQSPTHLIKTRGQQVTLRCSSQSGHNTVSWYQQALGQGPQFIFQYYREEENGRGNFPPRFSGLQFPNYSSELNVNALELDDSALYLCASSLRSGGTTDTQYFGPGTRLTVL.

This clone appeared a few times. The rearrangement joins TRBV2 to TRBJ1-2; no clear D. Germline values: CDR1 SNHLY, CDR2 FYNNEI. This CDR3 region has 14 residues. V was cut by 0 bases and J by 2 bases, with 7 bases left in between. The CDR3 spells CASSEAWKNYGYTF. The CDR3 DNA reads as TGTGCCAGCAGTGAAGCTTGGAAGAACTATGGCTACACCTTC. The full variable domain, completed using reference TRBV2 and TRBJ1-2, is EPEVTQTPSHQVTQMGQEVILRCVPISNHLYFYWYRQILGQKVEFLVSFYNNEISEKSEIFDDQFSVERPDGSNFTLKIRSTKLEDSAMYFCASSEAWKNYGYTFGSGTRLTVV.

The chain links TRBV5-1 to TRBJ1-1; unclear D gene. The CDR3 spans 15 residues. Germline loops: CDR1 SGHRS, CDR2 YFSETQ. The ends were cut back, 3 bases at V and 0 bases at J, with 12 bases in the middle. CDR3 bases: TGCGCCAGCAGCTCGGTGGACGTATTGAACACTGAAGCTTTCTTT. This sequence encodes CASSSVDVLNTEAFF.

J is TRBJ2-7 and V is TRBV7-2; no firm D call. V dropped 2 bases and J dropped 6 bases, with 8 bases sitting between them. The CDR3 runs 12 residues. CDR1 is SGHTA and CDR2 is FQGNSA in the germline V gene. CDR3 sequence reads: CASSLSGFEQYF. The CDR3 region has the DNA TGTGCCAGCAGCTTATCTGGGTTCGAGCAGTACTTC.

This chain joins TRBV5-1 and TRBJ2-5; D not resolved. Deletions cut 0 bases from V and 4 bases from J, with 4 bases between. The germline gives CDR1 SGHRS, CDR2 YFSETQ. The CDR3 is made up of 12 amino acids. The CDR3 here is CASSLEGETQYF. The DNA of the CDR3 is TGCGCCAGCAGCTTGGAGGGAGAGACCCAGTACTTC.

The rearrangement uses TRBV29-1 and TRBJ2-5; TRBD1 agrees at 8 bases. The J call may be faulty, since TRBJ2-7 better matches the DNA end. This CDR3 has 12 residues. Germline V gene lookup returns CDR1 SQVTM and CDR2 ANQGSEA. The CDR3 loop is CSVTGDSYEQYF. For the CDR3, the DNA is TGCAGCGTGACAGGGGACTCCTACGAGCAGTACTTC.